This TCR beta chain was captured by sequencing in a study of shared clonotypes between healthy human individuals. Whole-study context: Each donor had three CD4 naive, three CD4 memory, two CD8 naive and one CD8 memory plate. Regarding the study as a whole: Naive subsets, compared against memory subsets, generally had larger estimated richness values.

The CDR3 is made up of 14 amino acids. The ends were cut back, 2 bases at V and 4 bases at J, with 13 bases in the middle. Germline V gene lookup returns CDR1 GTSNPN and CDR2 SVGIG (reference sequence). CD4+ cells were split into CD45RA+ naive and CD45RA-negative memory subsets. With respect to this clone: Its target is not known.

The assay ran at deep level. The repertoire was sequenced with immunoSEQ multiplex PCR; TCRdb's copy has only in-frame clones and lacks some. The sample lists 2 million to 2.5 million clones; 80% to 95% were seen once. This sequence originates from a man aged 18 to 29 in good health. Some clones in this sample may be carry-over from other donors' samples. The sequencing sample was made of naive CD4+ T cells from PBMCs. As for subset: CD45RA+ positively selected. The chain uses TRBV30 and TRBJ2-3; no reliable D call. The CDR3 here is CAWSPWARADTQYF. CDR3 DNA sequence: TGTGCCTGGAGTCCTTGGGCTAGGGCAGATACGCAGTATTTT.